The 10 T cell receptor beta chains in this list originate from one sample, sequenced in a study of OX40 agonist ivuxolimab in advanced cancers. Data came from immunoSEQ multiplex PCR; TCRdb stores just in-frame clones and leaves some out. The data hold tens of thousands of clones, with roughly four fifths observed a single time. The sequences come from CD4+ or CD8+ T cells sorted from blood, collected in a trial of the OX40 agonist ivuxolimab. These TCRs come from an adult with an advanced solid tumor such as melanoma, head and neck, liver or kidney cancer.

The V gene is TRBV19, the J gene TRBJ2-7, with no clear D. V gave up 1 base and J gave up 4 bases, with 8 bases separating them. The CDR3 is made up of 13 amino acids. Germline CDR1 reads LNHDA; CDR2 reads SQIVND (reference sequence). CDR3 region: CASSIGGEYEQYF. CDR3 nucleotide sequence: TGTGCCAGTAGTATAGGAGGAGAATACGAGCAGTACTTC.

The J gene is TRBJ2-1, the V gene TRBV5-8, with TRBD2 identical over 12 bases. This CDR3 contains 16 residues. Germline CDR1 is SGHTS and CDR2 is YDEGEE. V trimming: 4 bases; J trimming: 4 bases; junction bases outside the gene matches: 6. The CDR3 nucleotides are TGTGCCAGCAGCGTGGGGACTAGCGGGCTGTACAATGAGCAGTTCTTC. Translation gives CASSVGTSGLYNEQFF. Combining the CDR3 with reference TRBV5-8 and TRBJ2-1 gives the whole variable domain EAGVTQSPTHLIKTRGQQATLRCSPISGHTSVYWYQQALGLGLQFLLWYDEGEERNRGNFPPRFSGRQFPNYSSELNVNALELEDSALYLCASSVGTSGLYNEQFFGPGTRLTVL.

This clone was seen a few times. The V and J genes are TRBV27 and TRBJ1-4; D is ambiguous. CDR3 length equals 18 residues. V was cut by 3 bases and J by 4 bases, with 21 bases left in between. The germline V gene encodes CDR1 MNHEY and CDR2 SMNVEV (reference sequence). The CDR3 DNA reads as TGTGCCAGCAGTTTGCGCAGTGCGGCCACCAGATTTAATGAAAAACTGTTTTTT. It is translated as CASSLRSAATRFNEKLFF.

This clone was counted a few times. The rearrangement links TRBV19 to TRBJ1-1; no definite D call. CDR3 length equals 14 residues. Germline V gene lookup returns CDR1 LNHDA and CDR2 SQIVND (reference sequence). V lost 3 bases and J 1 base, leaving 9 bases between the germline ends. This CDR3 is CASSINRGNTEAFF. In nucleotides, the CDR3 is TGTGCCAGTAGTATTAACCGTGGGAACACTGAAGCTTTCTTT.

The chain links TRBV7-3 to TRBJ2-1, with 7 positions matching TRBD1. Looked up from germline, CDR1 is SGHTA and CDR2 is FQGTGA. The ends lost 0 bases at V and 5 bases at J; junction bases unmatched: 4. The CDR3 runs 15 residues. The CDR3 loop is CASSLTLGTDNEQFF. The CDR3 DNA reads as TGTGCCAGCAGCTTAACCTTAGGGACAGACAATGAGCAGTTCTTC. The full variable domain, with the rest looked up from reference TRBV7-3 and TRBJ2-1, is GAGVSQTPSNKVTEKGKYVELRCDPISGHTALYWYRQSLGQGPEFLIYFQGTGAADDSGLPNDRFFAVRPEGSVSTLKIQRTERGDSAVYLCASSLTLGTDNEQFFGPGTRLTVL.

The rearrangement uses TRBV9 and TRBJ2-7, with 8 bases identical to TRBD2. CDR1 and CDR2 from the germline V gene are SGDLS and YYNGEE. The length of the CDR3 is 15 residues. With V trimmed by 0 bases and J by 6 bases, 8 bases remained unmatched. The CDR3 sequence is CASSVVGTREGEQYF. In DNA form, the CDR3 reads TGTGCCAGCAGCGTAGTAGGGACTAGGGAGGGCGAGCAGTACTTC. The variable domain in full, with the rest retrieved from reference TRBV9 and TRBJ2-7, is DSGVTQTPKHLITATGQRVTLRCSPRSGDLSVYWYQQSLDQGLQFLIQYYNGEERAKGNILERFSAQQFPDLHSELNLSSLELGDSALYFCASSVVGTREGEQYFGPGTRLTVT.

This sequence joins TRBV10-1 and TRBJ2-5; D may be TRBD1 (6 bases). Trimming stripped 3 bases from V and 2 bases from J, with 10 bases between. Germline-derived CDR1 and CDR2 are WNHNN and SYGVQD (reference sequence). This CDR3 has 14 amino acids. The CDR3 DNA reads as TGCGCCAGCAGTGACACACAGGGTCAAGAGACCCAGTACTTC. It specifies CASSDTQGQETQYF.

The chain couples TRBV7-9 to TRBJ2-2; D tentatively reads TRBD1 or TRBD2 (5 bases each). V shed 4 bases and J shed 1 base, with 22 bases lying between them. The germline gives CDR1 SEHNR, CDR2 FQNEAQ (reference sequence). The CDR3 is 19 residues long. This CDR3 reads CASSSPRGILRVNTGELFF. For the CDR3, the DNA is TGTGCCAGCAGCTCACCTCGGGGCATTCTACGCGTGAACACCGGGGAGCTGTTTTTT.

The chain joins TRBV28 to TRBJ2-1; the D is unclear. The CDR3 length is 12 residues. Trimming took off 5 bases at V and 9 bases at J, with 11 bases between the two ends. Germline loops: CDR1 MDHEN, CDR2 SYDVKM. The CDR3, as DNA: TGTGCCAGCAGTCCTAAGAAGGGTGAGCAGTTCTTC. This sequence encodes CASSPKKGEQFF. Combining the CDR3 with reference TRBV28 and TRBJ2-1 gives the whole variable domain DVKVTQSSRYLVKRTGEKVFLECVQDMDHENMFWYRQDPGLGLRLIYFSYDVKMKEKGDIPEGYSVSREKKERFSLILESASTNQTSMYLCASSPKKGEQFFGPGTRLTVL.

V usage is TRBV19 and J usage is TRBJ2-1, with D tentatively TRBD2 (7 bases). CDR3 size: 14 residues. Trimming stripped 4 bases from V and 4 bases from J, with 11 bases between. Germline V lookup: CDR1 LNHDA, CDR2 SQIVND (reference sequence). CDR3 nucleotides: TGTGCCAGTAGTAGGGAGGGGGGGTACAATGAGCAGTTCTTC. This translates into CASSREGGYNEQFF.